This section outlines one TCR beta chain sequence together with its context. The entry originates in a study of blood T cell repertoires in COVID-19. The data were produced by immunoSEQ multiplex PCR, yet TCRdb's version contains in-frame clones alone and is incomplete. The sample lists some 200,000 clones, 84% seen once, with 1.4% in the top ten. Sequences were obtained from peripheral blood. The TCR was taken from a woman in her 40s who had recovered from COVID-19.

This chain's CDR3 is CASSEEQGAEAFF. As DNA, the CDR3 is TGTGCCAGCAGCGAGGAACAGGGTGCTGAAGCTTTCTTT. The chain recombines TRBV2 with TRBJ1-1; tentatively, D is TRBD1 (6 bases). The CDR3 consists of 13 residues. CDR1 is SNHLY and CDR2 is FYNNEI in the germline V gene. V dropped 6 bases and J dropped 6 bases, with 14 bases sitting between them.